The T cell receptor (beta chain) described here comes from a study of cytomegalovirus exposure and HLA in healthy donors. As for the study in general: In terms of ancestry, the Caucasian-associated cluster contained 80% to 90% of the approximately 400 genotyped donors. General observations from the study: Clonal expansion, a later analysis showed, was greater in HLA-associated TCR beta chains than in equally common others. An ancestry cluster, one associated with Asian ancestry, reportedly showed fewer N-insertions than the 666-donor mean in a later analysis.

The PCR contained 60 Vbeta and 13 Jbeta primers. Clones were read by immunoSEQ multiplex PCR, and TCRdb kept only the in-frame ones, dropping some. The profile shows some 85,000 clones, 78% of them singletons. This clone was seen a few times. The antigen is undetermined. The sequence derives from a woman aged 40 to 50 in good health and CMV-seropositive. Sequenced: PBMCs.

The CDR3: CASSPTGGAGRRNEQFF. The DNA of the CDR3 is TGTGCCAGCAGCCCTACCGGGGGGGCGGGGAGGAGGAATGAGCAGTTCTTC. V usage is TRBV7-2 and J usage is TRBJ2-1; 8 nucleotides align to TRBD2. Germline CDR1 is SGHTA and CDR2 is FQGNSA. J was trimmed by 7 bases and V by 5 bases; bases with no gene match: 16. The CDR3 consists of 17 residues.